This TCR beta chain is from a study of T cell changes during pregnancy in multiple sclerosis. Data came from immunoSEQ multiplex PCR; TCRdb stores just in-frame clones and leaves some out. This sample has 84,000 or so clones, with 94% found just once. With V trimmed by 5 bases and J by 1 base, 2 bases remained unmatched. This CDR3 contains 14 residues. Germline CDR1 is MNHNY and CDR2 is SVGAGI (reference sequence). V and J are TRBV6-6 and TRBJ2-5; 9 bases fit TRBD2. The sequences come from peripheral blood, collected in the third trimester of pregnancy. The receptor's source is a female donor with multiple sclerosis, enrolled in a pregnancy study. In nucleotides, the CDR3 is TGTGCCAGCAGTGTTAGCGGGAGCCAAGAGACCCAGTACTTC. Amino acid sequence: CASSVSGSQETQYF.